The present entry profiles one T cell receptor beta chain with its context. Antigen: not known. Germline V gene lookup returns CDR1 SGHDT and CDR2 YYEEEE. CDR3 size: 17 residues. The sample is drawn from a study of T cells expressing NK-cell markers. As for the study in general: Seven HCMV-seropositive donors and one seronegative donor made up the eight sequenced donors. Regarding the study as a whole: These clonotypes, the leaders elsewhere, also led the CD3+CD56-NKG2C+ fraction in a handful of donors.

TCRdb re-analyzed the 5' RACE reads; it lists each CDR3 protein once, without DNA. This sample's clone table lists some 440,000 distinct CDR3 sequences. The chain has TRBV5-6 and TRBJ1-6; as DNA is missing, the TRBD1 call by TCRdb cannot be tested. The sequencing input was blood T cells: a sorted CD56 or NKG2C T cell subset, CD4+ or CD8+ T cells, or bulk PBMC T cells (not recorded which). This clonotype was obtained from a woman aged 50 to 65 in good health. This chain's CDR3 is CASSQPPLGGVNSPLHF.